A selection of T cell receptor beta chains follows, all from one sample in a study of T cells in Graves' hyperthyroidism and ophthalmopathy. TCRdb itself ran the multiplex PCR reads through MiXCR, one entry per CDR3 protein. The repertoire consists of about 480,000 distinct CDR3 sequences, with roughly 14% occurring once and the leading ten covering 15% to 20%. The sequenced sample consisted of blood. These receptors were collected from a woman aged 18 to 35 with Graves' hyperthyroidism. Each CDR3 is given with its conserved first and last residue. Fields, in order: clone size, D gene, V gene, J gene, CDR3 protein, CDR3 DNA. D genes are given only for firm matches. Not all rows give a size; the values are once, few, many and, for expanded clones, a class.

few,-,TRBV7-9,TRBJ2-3,CASSSPSDRVADTQYF,TGTGCCAGCAGCTCCCCTAGCGATAGGGTCGCAGATACGCAGTATTTT
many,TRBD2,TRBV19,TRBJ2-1,CASSIAGTTHSYNEQFF,TGTGCCAGTAGTATTGCCGGGACTACCCATTCCTACAATGAGCAGTTCTTC
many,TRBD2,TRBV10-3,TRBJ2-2,CAISESASGPPDTGELFF,TGTGCCATCAGTGAGTCCGCTAGCGGACCTCCGGACACCGGGGAGCTGTTTTTT
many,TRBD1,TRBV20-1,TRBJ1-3,CSARYDRAGNTIYF,TGCAGTGCTAGGTACGACAGGGCCGGAAACACCATATATTTT
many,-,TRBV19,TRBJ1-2,CASTLSPRNGANYGYTF,TGTGCCAGTACTCTGAGTCCTCGTAACGGGGCTAACTATGGCTACACCTTC
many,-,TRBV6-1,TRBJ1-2,CASRGSYTF,TGTGCCAGCAGGGGAAGCTACACCTTC
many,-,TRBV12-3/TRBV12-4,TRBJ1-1,CASSLKVVVSEAFF,TGTGCCAGCAGTTTGAAAGTGGTAGTCTCTGAAGCTTTCTTT
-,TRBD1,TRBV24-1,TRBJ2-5,CATSAGGQGQETQYF,TGTGCCACCAGTGCCGGGGGACAGGGGCAAGAGACCCAGTACTTC
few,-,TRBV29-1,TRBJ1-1,CSAIPPWDTEAFF,TGCAGCGCCATCCCTCCGTGGGACACTGAAGCTTTCTTT
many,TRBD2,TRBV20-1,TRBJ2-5,CSARVGLAGRPQETQYF,TGCAGTGCTAGGGTGGGGCTAGCGGGACGCCCTCAAGAGACCCAGTACTTC
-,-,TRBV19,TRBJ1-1,CASSLRHGDTEAFF,TGTGCCAGTAGCCTCAGGCATGGGGACACTGAAGCTTTCTTT
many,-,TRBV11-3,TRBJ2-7,CASSFAFRGRAYEQYF,TGTGCCAGCAGCTTCGCTTTCAGGGGGAGGGCCTACGAGCAGTACTTC
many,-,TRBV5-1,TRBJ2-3,CASSLELPTDTQYF,TGCGCCAGCAGCTTGGAACTTCCCACAGATACGCAGTATTTT
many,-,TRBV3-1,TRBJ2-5,CASSQDPKTQYF,TGTGCCAGCAGCCAAGACCCGAAGACCCAGTACTTC
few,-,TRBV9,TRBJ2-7,CASSVQGSEYEQYF,TGTGCCAGCAGCGTACAGGGGAGTGAATACGAGCAGTACTTC
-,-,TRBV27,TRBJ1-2,CASSLVRGAANYGYTF,TGTGCCAGCAGTTTAGTTAGAGGGGCGGCTAACTATGGCTACACCTTC
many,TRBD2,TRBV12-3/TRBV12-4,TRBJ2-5,CASRLAGEETQYF,TGTGCCAGCAGATTAGCGGGAGAAGAGACCCAGTACTTC
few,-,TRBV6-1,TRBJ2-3,CASSAARGYTDTQYF,TGTGCCAGCAGCGCCGCCAGGGGCTACACAGATACGCAGTATTTT
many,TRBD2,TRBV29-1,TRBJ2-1,CSALTGGSYNEQFF,TGCAGCGCCTTAACCGGGGGGTCCTACAATGAGCAGTTCTTC
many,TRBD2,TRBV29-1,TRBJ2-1,CSVETGGGYHNEQFF,TGCAGCGTTGAAACGGGGGGAGGGTACCACAATGAGCAGTTCTTC